A single sample is the source of the 18 T cell receptor beta chains below, sequenced in a study of blood T cell repertoires in COVID-19. The data were produced by immunoSEQ multiplex PCR, yet TCRdb's version contains in-frame clones alone and is incomplete. This repertoire shows roughly 100,000 clones, over 80% found once; its top ten account for about 2%. Material: peripheral blood. The receptors stem from a human donor with active COVID-19. The donor label of this sample is uncertain.

This clone appeared a single time. The DNA of the CDR3 is TGCGCCAGCAGCCAAGTGGTCGTGGTGGGGGCCGGAGAGACCCAGTACTTC. Its protein product is CASSQVVVVGAGETQYF. V and J are TRBV4-1 and TRBJ2-5, with TRBD1 as a possible D gene (6 bases). Germline lookup yields CDR1 MGHRA and CDR2 YSYEKL. This CDR3 has 17 amino acids. Trimming left V 1 base short and J 4 bases short, with 19 bases between.

The table lists this clone with a count of one. The chain uses TRBV9 and TRBJ2-7; D is perhaps TRBD2 (5 bases). Between the trimmed V and J ends, which lost 3 bases and 5 bases, there was a span of 15 bases. From germline, CDR1 is SGDLS and CDR2 YYNGEE. The CDR3 length is 14 residues. The CDR3 DNA reads TGTGCCAGCAGCGCTCTCGGGCTAGCTGACGAGCAGTACTTC. It encodes CASSALGLADEQYF. The full variable domain, in which reference TRBV9 and TRBJ2-7 provide the parts outside the CDR3, is DSGVTQTPKHLITATGQRVTLRCSPRSGDLSVYWYQQSLDQGLQFLIQYYNGEERAKGNILERFSAQQFPDLHSELNLSSLELGDSALYFCASSALGLADEQYFGPGTRLTVT.

The chain joins TRBV7-6 to TRBJ2-7, with 7 bases aligning to TRBD1. Germline loops: CDR1 SGHVS, CDR2 FNYEAQ. CDR3 length: 14 amino acids. The trim removed 5 bases at V and 1 base at J, leaving 5 bases unmatched. CDR3 residues: CASSPEQGSYEQYF. CDR3 DNA sequence: TGTGCCAGCAGCCCCGAACAGGGGTCCTACGAGCAGTACTTC.

V and J are TRBV28 and TRBJ1-2; D remains ambiguous. This CDR3 contains 12 residues. Germline loops: CDR1 MDHEN, CDR2 SYDVKM. The ends were cut back, 1 base at V and 5 bases at J, with 5 bases in the middle. This CDR3 reads CASSLFQYGYTF. DNA for the CDR3: TGTGCCAGCAGTTTATTTCAGTATGGCTACACCTTC.

This clone was recorded a few times. The chain uses TRBV12-3 or TRBV12-4 and TRBJ2-1; weak D call: TRBD2 (6 bases). The length of the CDR3 is 13 residues. V dropped 8 bases and J dropped 8 bases, with 16 bases sitting between them. CDR3 loop: CASRGLAADEQFF. CDR3 DNA: TGTGCCAGCCGGGGACTCGCCGCTGATGAGCAGTTCTTC.

The V gene is TRBV7-3, the J gene TRBJ2-1; 8 positions agree with TRBD2. This CDR3 is 16 amino acids long. CDR1 SGHTA and CDR2 FQGTGA come from the germline V gene. The V and J ends lost 1 base and 6 bases, in that order; junction bases with no gene match: 8. The CDR3 DNA reads as TGTGCCAGCAGCTTAAACGCCGGGGGGGCCGGCAATGAGCAGTTCTTC. Protein: CASSLNAGGAGNEQFF. Full variable domain (remainder filled in from reference TRBV7-3 and TRBJ2-1): GAGVSQTPSNKVTEKGKYVELRCDPISGHTALYWYRQSLGQGPEFLIYFQGTGAADDSGLPNDRFFAVRPEGSVSTLKIQRTERGDSAVYLCASSLNAGGAGNEQFFGPGTRLTVL.

The gene calls are TRBV7-9 and TRBJ1-1; 12 bases are a match to TRBD1. Looked up from germline, CDR1 is SEHNR and CDR2 is FQNEAQ (reference sequence). CDR3 length: 16 amino acids. Germline trimming cut 5 bases from V and 2 bases from J; bases unmatched to any gene: 6. The CDR3 nucleotides read TGTGCCAGCAGCCGCCCGGGACAGGGGGCAAACACTGAAGCTTTCTTT. Its translation: CASSRPGQGANTEAFF. Together with reference TRBV7-9 and TRBJ1-1, the CDR3 gives the full variable domain: DTGVSQNPRHKITKRGQNVTFRCDPISEHNRLYWYRQTLGQGPEFLTYFQNEAQLEKSRLLSDRFSAERPKGSFSTLEIQRTEQGDSAMYLCASSRPGQGANTEAFFGQGTRLTVV.

The chain joins TRBV11-2 to TRBJ2-5; D gene ambiguous. With 2 bases removed from V and 2 bases from J, the gap between germline ends came to 9 bases. Germline CDR1 is SGHAT and CDR2 is FQNNGV. The CDR3 is 14 residues long. Written as DNA, the CDR3 is TGTGCCAGCAGCTTAACGGGTCCTCAAGAGACCCAGTACTTC. Translation: CASSLTGPQETQYF.

The chain combines TRBV4-1 with TRBJ2-1; perhaps TRBD2 as D (6 bases). CDR1 is MGHRA, CDR2 YSYEKL, per germline. V lost 0 bases and J 10 bases, leaving 13 bases between the germline ends. The CDR3 runs to 14 residues. CDR3 sequence reads: CASSQDRLAGEQFF. CDR3 nucleotide sequence: TGCGCCAGCAGCCAAGATCGTTTGGCGGGGGAGCAGTTCTTC.

The gene calls are TRBV19 and TRBJ2-3; TRBD2 matches at 12 bases. This CDR3 comprises 17 residues. Trimming took 4 bases from V and 3 from J; bases not matched to a gene: 8. Germline CDR1 reads LNHDA; CDR2 reads SQIVND (reference sequence). CDR3 DNA sequence: TGTGCCAGTAGTACTCTAGCGGGGGGGCCTGTAACAGATACGCAGTATTTT. Its protein product is CASSTLAGGPVTDTQYF.

The chain couples TRBV27 to TRBJ2-1, with D maybe TRBD1 (6 bases). Trimming took 3 bases from V and 2 from J, leaving 11 bases between them. CDR3 length equals 15 residues. Germline V lookup: CDR1 MNHEY, CDR2 SMNVEV (reference sequence). CDR3 amino acids: CASSFGAGAYNEQFF. Here the CDR3 DNA reads TGTGCCAGCAGTTTCGGGGCAGGGGCCTACAATGAGCAGTTCTTC.

This clone was counted once. This chain links TRBV7-9 with TRBJ2-1; 12 positions agree with TRBD2. Germline trimming cut 3 bases from V and 3 bases from J; bases unmatched to any gene: 6. Germline V gene sequence: CDR1 SEHNR, CDR2 FQNEAQ (reference sequence). There are 17 residues in the CDR3. The CDR3, as DNA: TGTGCCAGCAGCTTCGCTAGCGGGGGGGCCGGCTACAATGAGCAGTTCTTC. Translation: CASSFASGGAGYNEQFF.

This chain connects TRBV5-1 to TRBJ2-3; D possibly corresponds to TRBD2 (6 bases). Looked up from germline, CDR1 is SGHRS and CDR2 is YFSETQ. Trimming pared 0 bases from V and 3 bases from J, leaving 14 bases between. The length of the CDR3 is 16 residues. The DNA of the CDR3 is TGCGCCAGCAGCTTGGCAGGGAGGAGGAGAACAGATACGCAGTATTTT. Encoded protein: CASSLAGRRRTDTQYF.

V gene TRBV7-9 combines with J gene TRBJ2-6; 7 nucleotides line up with TRBD1. With V trimmed by 6 bases and J by 0 bases, 8 bases remained unmatched. The CDR3 loop spans 17 amino acids. Germline CDR1 SEHNR, CDR2 FQNEAQ (reference sequence). The CDR3 sequence: CASSEDRLLSGANVLTF. The CDR3 DNA follows: TGTGCCAGCAGTGAGGACAGGCTCCTCTCTGGGGCCAACGTCCTGACTTTC.

This clone was observed a few times. This chain uses TRBV7-2 with TRBJ1-6, with 9 bases matching TRBD1. Germline values: CDR1 SGHTA, CDR2 FQGNSA. CDR3 length: 16 residues. The J segment lost 10 bases and the V segment lost 5 bases, leaving 12 bases of the junction unmatched. In DNA, the CDR3 is TGTGCCAGCAGCCCTAGGGGACAGGGAAGTTGGTCACCCCTCCACTTT. Amino acids: CASSPRGQGSWSPLHF.

The chain combines TRBV7-2 with TRBJ2-7; TRBD2 matches 10 bases. CDR3 length equals 16 residues. The J segment lost 2 bases and the V segment lost 5 bases, leaving 9 bases of the junction unmatched. Looked up from germline, CDR1 is SGHTA and CDR2 is FQGNSA. This CDR3 is CASSPSGGGFPYEQYF. The CDR3, as DNA: TGTGCCAGCAGCCCGAGCGGGGGGGGCTTCCCCTACGAGCAGTACTTC.

This rearrangement joins TRBV6-2 or TRBV6-3 to TRBJ1-1; the D is unclear. From germline, CDR1 is MNHEY and CDR2 SVGEGT. Trimming shortened V by 4 bases and J by 7 bases, and 25 bases separated the two germline ends. The CDR3 consists of 17 residues. CDR3 DNA: TGTGCCAGCAGTTCCACCGAGCGAGGATTAGAAAGTATTGAAGCTTTCTTT. It codes for CASSSTERGLESIEAFF.

This clone was detected many times. The chain recombines TRBV11-3 with TRBJ2-2; a possible D gene is TRBD2 (5 bases). The CDR3 loop spans 15 amino acids. V lost 3 bases to trimming and J lost 2 bases, with 10 bases between them. From germline, CDR1 is SGHNT and CDR2 YENEEA. The CDR3 DNA reads TGTGCCAGCAGCTTTGGGAGAGGTAACACCGGGGAGCTGTTTTTT. It codes for CASSFGRGNTGELFF.